The following is a T cell receptor beta chain sequence with its context. Its antigen is unknown. Researchers ran the PCR with 60 Vbeta and 13 Jbeta primers. The table came from immunoSEQ multiplex PCR; TCRdb's copy has only in-frame clones and leaves some out. Among over 90,000 clones listed, under 85% were seen once. The data originate from a study of cytomegalovirus exposure and HLA in healthy donors. Regarding the study as a whole: Based on reports, TCR beta sequences accurately predicted HLA-A and HLA-B alleles for most subjects. For TCR beta chains, V- and J-gene trimming was later linked to a missense DCLRE1C variant. About 90% or about 30% of the time was how often most TCR beta V segments were productive, according to an earlier analysis.

The V and J ends lost 3 bases and 8 bases respectively, with 6 bases between them. The CDR3 is 11 amino acids. Germline V gene sequence: CDR1 SGHDT, CDR2 YYEEEE. Regarding donors, all were healthy bone marrow donors. This TCR came from a woman aged 70-85 years in good health and CMV-seropositive. Sequencing input: PBMCs. V gene TRBV5-6 combines with J gene TRBJ2-1; D is uncertain. The CDR3 spells CASSSNDEQFF. CDR3 nucleotides: TGTGCCAGCAGCTCTAATGATGAGCAGTTCTTC. The variable domain in full, completed from reference TRBV5-6 and TRBJ2-1, reads DAGVTQSPTHLIKTRGQQVTLRCSPKSGHDTVSWYQQALGQGPQFIFQYYEEEERQRGNFPDRFSGHQFPNYSSELNVNALLLGDSALYLCASSSNDEQFFGPGTRLTVL.